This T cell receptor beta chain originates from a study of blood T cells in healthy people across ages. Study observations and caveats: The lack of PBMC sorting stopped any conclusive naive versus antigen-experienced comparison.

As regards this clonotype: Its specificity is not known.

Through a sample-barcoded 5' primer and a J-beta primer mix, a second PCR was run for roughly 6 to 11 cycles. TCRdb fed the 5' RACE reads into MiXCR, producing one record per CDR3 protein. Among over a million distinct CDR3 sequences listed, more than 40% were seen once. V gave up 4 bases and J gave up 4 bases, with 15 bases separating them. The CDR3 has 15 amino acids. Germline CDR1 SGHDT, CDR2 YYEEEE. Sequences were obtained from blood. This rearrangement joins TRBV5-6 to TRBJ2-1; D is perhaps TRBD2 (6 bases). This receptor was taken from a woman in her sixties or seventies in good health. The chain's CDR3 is CASSGGTGYYNEQFF. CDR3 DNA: TGTGCCAGCAGCGGGGGGACGGGGTATTACAATGAGCAGTTCTTC.